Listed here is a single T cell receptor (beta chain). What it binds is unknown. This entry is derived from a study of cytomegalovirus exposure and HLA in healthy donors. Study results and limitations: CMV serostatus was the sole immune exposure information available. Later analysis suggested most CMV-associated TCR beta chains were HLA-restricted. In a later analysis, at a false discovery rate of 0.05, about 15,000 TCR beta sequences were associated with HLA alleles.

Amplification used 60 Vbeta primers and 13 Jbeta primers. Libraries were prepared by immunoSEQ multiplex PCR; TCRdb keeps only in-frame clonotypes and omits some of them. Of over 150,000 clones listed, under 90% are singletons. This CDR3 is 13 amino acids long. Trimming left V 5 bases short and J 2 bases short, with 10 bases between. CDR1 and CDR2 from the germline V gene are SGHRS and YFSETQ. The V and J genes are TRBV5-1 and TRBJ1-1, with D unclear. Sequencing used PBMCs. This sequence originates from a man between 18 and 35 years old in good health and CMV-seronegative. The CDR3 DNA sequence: TGCGCCAGCAGTTCGGGATATAACACTGAAGCTTTCTTT. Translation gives CASSSGYNTEAFF.